This T cell receptor (beta chain) is drawn from a study of T cell clones after liver transplantation. Profiling relied on immunoSEQ multiplex PCR, and the TCRdb table lists in-frame clones only, not all of them. Counted here are about 51,000 clones, roughly nine tenths occurring once; the ten biggest clones make up approximately 15%. CDR3 length: 13 residues. Between the trimmed V and J ends, which lost 5 bases and 2 bases, there was a span of 8 bases. Germline V gene lookup returns CDR1 LNHDA and CDR2 SQIVND (reference sequence). The starting material was CD8+ T cells from blood, obtained 12 months after liver transplant. The chain combines TRBV19 with TRBJ2-3; no firm D call. The clonotype was recovered from a human patient who received a liver transplant. Some T cells may be graft donor cells. The CDR3 is CASSPMNTDTQYF. The CDR3 bases are TGTGCCAGTAGTCCAATGAACACAGATACGCAGTATTTT.